Listed below are T cell receptor beta chains from one sample, sequenced in a study of blood T cell repertoires in COVID-19. Produced via immunoSEQ multiplex PCR; TCRdb's table is partial and in-frame only. Among under 250,000 clones listed, over 75% were seen once. Sample: peripheral blood. Source of these receptors: a man aged 45-60 years with COVID-19, enrolled during active disease. The CDR3 runs from the conserved cysteine through the conserved F or W. Fields, in order: J gene, clone size, D gene, V gene, CDR3 DNA, CDR3 protein. D genes are given only for firm matches. Only part of the rows carry a size: once, few, many, or a class if the clone is expanded.

TRBJ1-1,once,TRBD1,TRBV5-6,TGTGCCAGCAGCTTGGGTTTAGGGGGCGCGCGGCCTCCCCCCTTT,CASSLGLGGARPPPF
TRBJ1-1,-,TRBD1,TRBV19,TGTGCCAGTAGTACCGATCCGGGACAGGGTGAAGCTTTCTTT,CASSTDPGQGEAFF
TRBJ2-7,-,-,TRBV4-3,TGCGCCACAAAACGGGGGGAGGGGGCCTACGAGCAGTACTTC,CATKRGEGAYEQYF
TRBJ1-1,-,TRBD1,TRBV28,TGTGCCAGCAGGGGACAGGCGGAAGCTTTCTTT,CASRGQAEAFF
TRBJ2-7,-,-,TRBV19,TGTGCCAGTAGTACGGGCAGGGGAAATGAGCAGTACTTC,CASSTGRGNEQYF
TRBJ1-4,-,-,TRBV19,TGTGCCAGTAGAGACGCGGCGGGGGAAAAACTGTTTTTT,CASRDAAGEKLFF
TRBJ2-7,-,-,TRBV6-1,TGTGCCAGCAGTGAATGGCAGGCCGCCTACGAGCAGTACTTC,CASSEWQAAYEQYF
TRBJ1-5,-,TRBD1,TRBV18,TGTGCCAGCTCACTAGGGGGCCAGCCCCAGCATTTT,CASSLGGQPQHF
TRBJ1-1,-,TRBD1,TRBV18,TGTGCCAGCTCACCAGGGACAGGGGGGTACACTGAAGCTTTCTTT,CASSPGTGGYTEAFF
TRBJ2-3,few,TRBD1,TRBV3-1/TRBV3-2,TGTGCCAGCAGCCAATTAGGCCAGGGGGAGAATACGCAGTATTTT,CASSQLGQGENTQYF
TRBJ1-6,-,-,TRBV6-2/TRBV6-3,TGTGCCAGCAGTTACAACCCGGGAGGGAATTCACCCCTCCACTTT,CASSYNPGGNSPLHF
TRBJ2-7,-,TRBD1,TRBV19,TGTGCCAGTAGTATAGACCGGGACAGGAGGTACGAGCAGTACTTC,CASSIDRDRRYEQYF
TRBJ1-3,-,TRBD1,TRBV28,TGTGCCAGCAGTTCTAACCCCGGGACAGGGACTGGAAACACCATATATTTT,CASSSNPGTGTGNTIYF
TRBJ2-3,-,-,TRBV7-9,TGTGCCAGCACGCTAGGGGCAGATACGCAGTATTTT,CASTLGADTQYF
TRBJ2-2,once,-,TRBV12-3/TRBV12-4,TGTGCCAGCAGTTTAGACTACACCGGGGAGCTGTTTTTT,CASSLDYTGELFF
TRBJ1-5,once,TRBD1,TRBV27,TGTGCCAGCAGCCCCGGGCAGGGGGCAGGAGGCAATCAGCCCCAGCATTTT,CASSPGQGAGGNQPQHF
TRBJ1-3,-,TRBD1,TRBV15,TGTGCCACCAGCAGAGATTGGGTCAGGGACAGCTCTGGAAACACCATATATTTT,CATSRDWVRDSSGNTIYF
TRBJ1-6,-,-,TRBV6-5,TGTGCCAGCTCTTGGGAGGGGGAAAATTCACCCCTCCACTTT,CASSWEGENSPLHF
TRBJ1-5,-,-,TRBV6-2/TRBV6-3,TGTGCCAGCAGTTACGGCAGCAATCAGCCCCAGCATTTT,CASSYGSNQPQHF
TRBJ2-1,-,-,TRBV19,TGTGCCAGTAGTGATCAGGCGTACTCCTACAATGAGCAGTTCTTC,CASSDQAYSYNEQFF
TRBJ2-1,-,-,TRBV6-1,TGTGCCAGCAGTGAAGGAGGACAGCTAAATGAGCAGTTCTTC,CASSEGGQLNEQFF
TRBJ2-7,-,-,TRBV28,TGTGCCAGCAGTGACAGTATCTCCTACGAGCAGTACTTC,CASSDSISYEQYF
TRBJ2-3,-,-,TRBV27,TGTGCCAGCAGTCCCGACTCCTTCGCGCAGTATTTT,CASSPDSFAQYF
TRBJ2-7,-,-,TRBV6-6,TGTGCCAGCACCGGGGGATACGAGCAGTACTTC,CASTGGYEQYF
TRBJ1-2,-,-,TRBV6-2/TRBV6-3,TGTGCCAGCAGTTACTCGCCACAGGCCTATGGCTACACCTTC,CASSYSPQAYGYTF
TRBJ2-7,-,TRBD1,TRBV27,TGTGCCAGCAGTTTACGGGGAAGGGGGCCATCCTACGAGCAGTACTTC,CASSLRGRGPSYEQYF
TRBJ2-2,-,-,TRBV15,TGTGCCACCAGCAGGGGGGGAGCTCAAAACACCGGGGAGCTGTTTTTT,CATSRGGAQNTGELFF
TRBJ2-5,-,TRBD2,TRBV28,TGTGCCAGCAGGGCCACTAGCGGGGGGGCAGAGACCCAGTACTTC,CASRATSGGAETQYF
TRBJ2-3,-,TRBD1,TRBV27,TGTGCCAGCAGTTTCAGGGGGCATGGCGATACGCAGTATTTT,CASSFRGHGDTQYF
TRBJ1-4,once,-,TRBV5-1,TGCGCCAGCAGCTTGGTTGCAGCGGGTGAAAAACTGTTTTTT,CASSLVAAGEKLFF
TRBJ2-2,-,-,TRBV5-6,TGTGCCAGCAGCTTTGGCAGGCCGAACACCGGGGAGCTGTTTTTT,CASSFGRPNTGELFF
TRBJ1-5,-,-,TRBV24-1,TGTGCCACCAGTGATTTCATGGGCCAGCCCCAGCATTTT,CATSDFMGQPQHF
TRBJ2-2,once,-,TRBV3-1/TRBV3-2,TGTGCCAGCAGCCTTAGAGGTTTCACCGGGGAGCTGTTTTTT,CASSLRGFTGELFF
TRBJ2-1,-,-,TRBV7-8,TGTGCCAGCAGCTTAGCGGGGGCGGGAGTGGGGGAGAATGAGCAGTTCTTC,CASSLAGAGVGENEQFF
TRBJ1-1,once,-,TRBV25-1,TGTGCCAGCAGTGAAAGGGGCATCACTGAAGCTTTCTTT,CASSERGITEAFF
TRBJ1-5,once,TRBD1,TRBV19,TGTGCCACCGAGACAGGGAATCAGCCCCAGCATTTT,CATETGNQPQHF
TRBJ2-5,-,-,TRBV19,TGTGCCAGTAGTATAGGGTCGCCCTACTCCCAAGAGACCCAGTACTTC,CASSIGSPYSQETQYF
TRBJ2-1,-,TRBD1,TRBV27,TGTGCCAGCAGTTTCAGGACAGGGGGCATAAATGAGCAGTTCTTC,CASSFRTGGINEQFF
TRBJ2-7,-,-,TRBV5-6,TGTGCCAGCAGCTGGGGGACTCCTTACGAGCAGTACTTC,CASSWGTPYEQYF
TRBJ1-4,once,TRBD1,TRBV6-5,TGTGCCGCCTCGAACCCTACAGGGGTCAGGGAAAAACTGTTTTTT,CAASNPTGVREKLFF
TRBJ2-3,-,TRBD2,TRBV28,TGTGCCAGCAGTTCCCCAGGACTAGCGGGAGTGGATACGCAGTATTTT,CASSSPGLAGVDTQYF
TRBJ2-1,-,TRBD2,TRBV19,TGTGCCAGTAACGGACTAGCGGGAACCAATGAGCAGTTCTTC,CASNGLAGTNEQFF
TRBJ2-7,-,-,TRBV7-6,TGTGCCAGCAGCTTAGAGAGGGCCGAGCAGTACTTC,CASSLERAEQYF
TRBJ2-1,-,TRBD2,TRBV7-6,TGTGCCAGCACCCTAGCGGGAGGGTTAAATGAGCAGTTCTTC,CASTLAGGLNEQFF
TRBJ2-5,-,TRBD2,TRBV3-1/TRBV3-2,TGTGCCAGCAGCAGCCGGGACTACCTTGGGGAGACCCAGTACTTC,CASSSRDYLGETQYF
TRBJ2-3,-,TRBD2,TRBV9,TGTGCCAGCAGCACATCCATTACTAGCGACATTTACACAGATACGCAGTATTTT,CASSTSITSDIYTDTQYF
TRBJ2-7,-,TRBD1,TRBV27,TGTGCCAGCCGGACAGGGGTATTATCCGAGCAGTACTTC,CASRTGVLSEQYF
TRBJ2-7,-,TRBD2,TRBV6-5,TGTGCCAGCAGTCATAGCGGGAGCTACGAGCAGTACTTC,CASSHSGSYEQYF
TRBJ2-5,-,TRBD2,TRBV19,TGTGCCAGTAGTATATGGCGGGAGGGCCGGGAGACCCAGTACTTC,CASSIWREGRETQYF
TRBJ1-4,once,TRBD1,TRBV9,TGTGCCAGCAGCGTAGCAGGACAGGGGGCTAATGAAAAACTGTTTTTT,CASSVAGQGANEKLFF
TRBJ1-2,-,-,TRBV5-1,TGCGCCAGCAGCTCAGGGCCCACTAACTATGGCTACACCTTC,CASSSGPTNYGYTF
TRBJ2-5,-,-,TRBV18,TGTGCCAGCTCACCACCAAACCTACAAGAGACCCAGTACTTC,CASSPPNLQETQYF
TRBJ2-6,-,-,TRBV19,TGTGCCAGTAGTATAACCGGGGCTGGGGCCAACGTCCTGACTTTC,CASSITGAGANVLTF
TRBJ2-1,-,-,TRBV3-1/TRBV3-2,TGTGCCAGCAGCCAAGATATACCAAGAGGCAATGAGCAGTTCTTC,CASSQDIPRGNEQFF
TRBJ2-3,-,-,TRBV7-9,TGTGCCAGCAGCTTAGGCAGTCTTATCACAGATACGCAGTATTTT,CASSLGSLITDTQYF
TRBJ2-6,-,-,TRBV7-9,TGTGCCAGCAGCAGAAGGGGTATCTCTGGGGCCAACGTCCTGACTTTC,CASSRRGISGANVLTF
TRBJ1-5,-,TRBD1,TRBV6-5,TGTGCCAGCCGAATTGGACAGGGGCCTCAGCCCCAGCATTTT,CASRIGQGPQPQHF
TRBJ2-7,once,-,TRBV5-6,TGTGCCAGCAGCTTGGGGGCGGGAACCTACGAGCAGTACTTC,CASSLGAGTYEQYF